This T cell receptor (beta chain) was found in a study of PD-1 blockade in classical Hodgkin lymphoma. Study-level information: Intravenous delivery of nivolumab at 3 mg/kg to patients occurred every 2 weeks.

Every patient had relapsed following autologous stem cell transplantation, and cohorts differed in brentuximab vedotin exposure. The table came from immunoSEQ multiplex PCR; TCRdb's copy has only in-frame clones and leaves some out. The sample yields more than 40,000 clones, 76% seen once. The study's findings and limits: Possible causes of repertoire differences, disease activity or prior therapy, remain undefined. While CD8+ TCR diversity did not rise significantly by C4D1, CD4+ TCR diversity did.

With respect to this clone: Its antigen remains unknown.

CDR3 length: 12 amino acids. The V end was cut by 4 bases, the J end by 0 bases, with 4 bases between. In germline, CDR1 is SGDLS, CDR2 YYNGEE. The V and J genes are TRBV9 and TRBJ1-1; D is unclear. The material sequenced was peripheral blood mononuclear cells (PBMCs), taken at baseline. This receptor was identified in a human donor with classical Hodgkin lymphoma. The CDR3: CASSPLNTEAFF. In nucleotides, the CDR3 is TGTGCCAGCAGCCCTTTGAACACTGAAGCTTTCTTT.